The sequence of this T cell receptor beta chain was determined in a study of early T cells in non-severe SARS-CoV-2 infection. The wider study: The chains were unpaired, and the sequenced material was bulk RNA from unsorted whole blood.

Overall study findings and caveats: Anti-spike CD8 responses were favored by VDJdb matching, which missed private and CD4 specificities.

This clonotype came up many times. The antigen is not known. Germline CDR1 reads SQVTM; CDR2 reads ANQGSEA. The CDR3 is 16 amino acids. Trimming pared 4 bases from V and 1 base from J, leaving 18 bases between. Attachment of unique molecular identifiers was made to individual cDNA molecules. TCRdb itself ran the 5' RACE reads through MiXCR, one entry per CDR3 protein. The sample has 55,000 to 75,000 distinct CDR3 sequences; more than 9% are singletons. This chain connects TRBV29-1 to TRBJ2-3; tentative D call: TRBD1 (6 bases). Material: whole blood. This TCR was sampled from an adult who was a healthcare worker with PCR-confirmed SARS-CoV-2 infection or an uninfected control (not recorded which). The DNA of the CDR3 is TGCAGCGTTGGACAGGCCACATATACCCGCACAGATACGCAGTATTTT. Translation gives CSVGQATYTRTDTQYF.